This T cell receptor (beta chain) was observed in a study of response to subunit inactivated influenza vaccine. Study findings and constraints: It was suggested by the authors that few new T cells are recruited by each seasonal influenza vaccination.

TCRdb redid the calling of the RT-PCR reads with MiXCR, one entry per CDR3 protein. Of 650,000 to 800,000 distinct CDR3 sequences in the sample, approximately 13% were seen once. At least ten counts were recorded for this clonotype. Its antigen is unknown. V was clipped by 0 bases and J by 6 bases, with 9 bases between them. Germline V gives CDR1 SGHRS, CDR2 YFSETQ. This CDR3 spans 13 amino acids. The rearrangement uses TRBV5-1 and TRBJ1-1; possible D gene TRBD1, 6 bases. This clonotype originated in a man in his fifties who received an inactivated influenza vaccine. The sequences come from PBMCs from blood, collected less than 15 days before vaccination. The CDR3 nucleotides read TGCGCCAGCAGCTTGGTCGGGGGCGCTGAAGCTTTCTTT. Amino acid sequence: CASSLVGGAEAFF.